Below, 7 T cell receptor beta chains from the same sample are listed, as sequenced in a study of CD8+ T cells in alopecia areata. RNA extraction was followed by reverse transcription into cDNA, which acted as the sequencing template. Produced via immunoSEQ multiplex PCR; TCRdb's table is partial and in-frame only. The data show about 180,000 clones, with roughly 60% seen just once and around 1.6% held by the top ten. The sequences come from CD4+ T cells sorted from blood, collected at week 0. The receptors derive from a human donor with alopecia areata.

This clone was seen more than once but under ten times. This chain uses TRBV29-1 with TRBJ2-3; D not resolved. V lost 6 bases to trimming and J lost 6 bases, with 10 bases between them. The germline CDR1 and CDR2 sequences are SQVTM and ANQGSEA. The CDR3 is 11 amino acids. This CDR3 is CSVATLDTQYF. CDR3 nucleotides: TGCAGCGTCGCGACTCTTGATACGCAGTATTTT.

This chain connects TRBV2 to TRBJ2-3; D ambiguous. The V and J ends lost 7 bases and 10 bases respectively, with 27 bases between them. Germline CDR1 is SNHLY and CDR2 is FYNNEI. The CDR3 totals 16 residues. The CDR3 reads CASTRGPPLRQEAQYF. In DNA form, the CDR3 reads TGTGCCAGCACCAGAGGACCCCCTCTGAGGCAAGAGGCGCAGTATTTT.

The rearrangement joins TRBV29-1 to TRBJ2-5; the D is unclear. CDR3 size: 13 residues. Per germline, CDR1 SQVTM and CDR2 ANQGSEA. V lost 6 bases and J 0 bases, leaving 11 bases between the germline ends. This CDR3 is CSVLTRYQETQYF. In DNA form, the CDR3 reads TGCAGCGTCCTCACACGGTACCAAGAGACCCAGTACTTC.

This sequence joins TRBV29-1 and TRBJ2-4, with 9 bases aligning to TRBD1. This CDR3 has 14 residues. Trimming removed 6 bases from V and 1 base from J; junction bases left unmatched: 4. From germline, CDR1 is SQVTM and CDR2 ANQGSEA. Here the CDR3 reads CSVGDRVAKNIQYF. The CDR3 region has the DNA TGCAGCGTAGGGGACAGGGTGGCCAAAAACATTCAGTACTTC.

The chain couples TRBV14 to TRBJ1-4, with D maybe TRBD1 (6 bases). V shed 3 bases and J shed 0 bases, with 8 bases lying between them. This CDR3 is built from 15 residues. Germline V gives CDR1 SGHDN, CDR2 FVKESK. Here the CDR3 reads CASSQNRATNEKLFF. The CDR3 DNA follows: TGTGCCAGCAGCCAGAACAGGGCAACTAATGAAAAACTGTTTTTT.

V gene TRBV27 combines with J gene TRBJ1-3; no clear D. The V gene's germline CDR1 is MNHEY and CDR2 SMNVEV (reference sequence). The CDR3 is 14 residues long. With 6 bases removed from V and 0 bases from J, the gap between germline ends came to 9 bases. CDR3 nucleotide sequence: TGTGCCAGCAGCCTACAGCCCTCTGGAAACACCATATATTTT. The encoded protein is CASSLQPSGNTIYF.

This clone appeared a few times. CDR3 protein: CASSLVSMVEYEQYF. CDR3 coding DNA: TGTGCCAGCAGCTTGGTTTCAATGGTCGAGTACGAGCAGTACTTC. J is TRBJ2-7 and V is TRBV7-2; D remains unclear. Germline V gene lookup returns CDR1 SGHTA and CDR2 FQGNSA. The CDR3 consists of 15 residues. The V end lost 3 bases, the J end lost 4 bases, and 16 bases lay between the germline ends.